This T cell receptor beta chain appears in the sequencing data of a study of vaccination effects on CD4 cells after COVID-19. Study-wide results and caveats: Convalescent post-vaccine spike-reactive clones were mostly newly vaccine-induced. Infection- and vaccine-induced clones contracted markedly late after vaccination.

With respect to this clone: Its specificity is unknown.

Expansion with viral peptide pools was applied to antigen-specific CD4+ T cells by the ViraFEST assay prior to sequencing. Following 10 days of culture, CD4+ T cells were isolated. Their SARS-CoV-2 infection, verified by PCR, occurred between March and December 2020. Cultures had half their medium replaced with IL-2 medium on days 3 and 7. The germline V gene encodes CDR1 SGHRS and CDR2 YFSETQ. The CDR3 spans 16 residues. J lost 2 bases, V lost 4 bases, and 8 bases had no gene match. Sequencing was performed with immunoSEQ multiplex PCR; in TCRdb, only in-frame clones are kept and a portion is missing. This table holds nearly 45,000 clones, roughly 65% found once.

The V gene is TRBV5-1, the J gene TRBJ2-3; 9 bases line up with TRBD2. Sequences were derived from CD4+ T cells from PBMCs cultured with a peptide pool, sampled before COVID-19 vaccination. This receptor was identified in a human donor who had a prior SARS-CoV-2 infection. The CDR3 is CASSRGGGRATDTQYF. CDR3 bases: TGCGCCAGCAGCCGAGGTGGCGGGAGGGCCACAGATACGCAGTATTTT.